The clone carrying this TCR beta chain was counted once. The antigen is undetermined. These data originate in a study of shared clonotypes between healthy human individuals. Study-wide results and limits: Larger estimated richness was generally recorded for naive subsets relative to memory subsets.

Replicate PCRs run on sorted subsets employed approximately 0.2 ug DNA, approximately 30,000 T cell genomes. TCRdb keeps only in-frame clones here, not all; method: immunoSEQ multiplex PCR. Of about 2.3 million clones listed, just over 90% are singletons. The CDR3 spans 13 residues. The germline CDR1 and CDR2 sequences are SGDLS and YYNGEE. The V end was cut by 4 bases, the J end by 7 bases, with 15 bases between. Within Nashville, Tennessee resided all donors, each a Caucasian adult. The sequence derives from a man between 18 and 29 years old in good health. Some clones in this sample may be carry-over from other donors' samples. Sequencing was carried out using naive CD4+ T cells from PBMCs. Subset specified: CD45RA+ positively selected. The V and J genes are TRBV9 and TRBJ2-7; D call uncertain. DNA of the CDR3: TGTGCCAGCAGCCCAAGCGCCTATGGGGAGCAGTACTTC. Amino acid sequence: CASSPSAYGEQYF.